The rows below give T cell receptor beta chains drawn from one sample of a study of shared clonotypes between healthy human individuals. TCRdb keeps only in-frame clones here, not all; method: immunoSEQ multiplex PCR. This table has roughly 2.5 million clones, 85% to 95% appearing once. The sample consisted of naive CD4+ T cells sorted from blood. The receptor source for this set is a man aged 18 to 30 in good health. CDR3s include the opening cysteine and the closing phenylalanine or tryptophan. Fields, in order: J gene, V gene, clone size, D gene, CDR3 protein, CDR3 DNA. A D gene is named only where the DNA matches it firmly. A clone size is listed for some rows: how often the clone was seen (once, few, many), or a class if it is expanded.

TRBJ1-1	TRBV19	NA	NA	CASSIFGSTEAFF	TGTGCCAGTAGTATCTTTGGTAGCACTGAAGCTTTCTTT
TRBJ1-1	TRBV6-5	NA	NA	CASNTPGGRGAFF	TGTGCCAGCAACACTCCGGGGGGGCGCGGAGCTTTCTTT
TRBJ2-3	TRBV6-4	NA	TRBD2	CASSALAGGDTQYF	TGTGCCAGCAGTGCTTTAGCGGGGGGCGATACGCAGTATTTT
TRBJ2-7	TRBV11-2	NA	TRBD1	CASSSKTGIYEQYF	TGTGCCAGCAGCTCCAAGACAGGGATCTACGAGCAGTACTTC
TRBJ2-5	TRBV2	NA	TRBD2	CASRSGLAGEGETQYF	TGTGCCAGCAGATCGGGACTAGCGGGAGAGGGGGAGACCCAGTACTTC
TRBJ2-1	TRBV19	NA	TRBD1	CASSKQGYSYNEQFF	TGTGCCAGTAGTAAACAGGGGTACTCCTACAATGAGCAGTTCTTC
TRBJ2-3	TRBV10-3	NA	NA	CAISESYPARTSTDTQYF	TGTGCCATCAGTGAGTCATATCCCGCGAGGACTAGCACAGATACGCAGTATTTT
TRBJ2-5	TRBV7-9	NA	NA	CASSLGVSIGETQYF	TGTGCCAGCAGCTTAGGGGTTTCTATAGGGGAGACCCAGTACTTC
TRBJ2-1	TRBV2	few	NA	CASSALRDYNEQFF	TGTGCCAGCAGTGCCCTCCGGGACTACAATGAGCAGTTCTTC
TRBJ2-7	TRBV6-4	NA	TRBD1	CASSKAGTGDHEQYF	TGTGCCAGCAGTAAAGCCGGGACAGGGGACCACGAGCAGTACTTC
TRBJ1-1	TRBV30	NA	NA	CAWSQQLNTEAFF	TGTGCCTGGAGTCAACAGTTGAACACTGAAGCTTTCTTT
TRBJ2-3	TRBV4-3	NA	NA	CASSQERGTPDTQYF	TGCGCCAGCAGCCAAGAGCGGGGAACCCCAGATACGCAGTATTTT
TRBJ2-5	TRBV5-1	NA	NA	CASSFGGVDQETQYF	TGCGCCAGCAGCTTCGGGGGAGTGGACCAAGAGACCCAGTACTTC
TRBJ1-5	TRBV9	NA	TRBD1	CASSVGDSHQPQHF	TGTGCCAGCAGCGTAGGGGACAGTCATCAGCCCCAGCATTTT
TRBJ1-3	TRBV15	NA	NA	CATSRDDKPGSGNTIYF	TGTGCCACCAGCAGAGATGATAAACCGGGCTCTGGAAACACCATATATTTT
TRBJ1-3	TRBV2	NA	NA	CASSERAAGARVTGNTIYF	TGTGCCAGCAGTGAAAGAGCGGCAGGGGCCCGGGTGACTGGAAACACCATATATTTT
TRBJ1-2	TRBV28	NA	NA	CASNRQRSNYGYTF	TGTGCCAGCAACCGACAACGATCTAACTATGGCTACACCTTC
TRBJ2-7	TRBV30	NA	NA	CAWSVLGPFSYEQYF	TGTGCCTGGAGTGTACTCGGGCCTTTCTCCTACGAGCAGTACTTC
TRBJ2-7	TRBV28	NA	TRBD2	CASSFPRGGGGEQYF	TGTGCCAGCAGTTTCCCCCGCGGGGGAGGAGGCGAGCAGTACTTC
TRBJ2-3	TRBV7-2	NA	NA	CASSLDGLDTQYF	TGTGCCAGCAGCTTAGACGGGTTAGATACGCAGTATTTT
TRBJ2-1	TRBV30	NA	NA	CAWSAPPFNEQFF	TGTGCCTGGAGCGCACCCCCCTTCAATGAGCAGTTCTTC
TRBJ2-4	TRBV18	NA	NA	CASSPIGGILAKNIQYF	TGTGCCAGCTCACCAATTGGGGGGATCCTAGCCAAAAACATTCAGTACTTC
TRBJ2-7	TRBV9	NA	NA	CASSVERGDYEQYF	TGTGCCAGCAGCGTAGAGAGGGGGGACTACGAGCAGTACTTC
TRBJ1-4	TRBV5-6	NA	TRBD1	CASSSDRFNEKLFF	TGTGCCAGCAGCTCGGACAGGTTTAATGAAAAACTGTTTTTT
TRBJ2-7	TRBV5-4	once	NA	CASSFTGTRAGEQYF	TGTGCCAGCAGCTTTACAGGGACCCGGGCGGGGGAGCAGTACTTC
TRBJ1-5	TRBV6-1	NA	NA	CASSEGVGNPGNQPQHF	TGTGCCAGCAGTGAAGGGGTGGGCAACCCAGGGAATCAGCCCCAGCATTTT
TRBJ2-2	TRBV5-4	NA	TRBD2	CASSWGGLAGGTGELFF	TGTGCCAGCAGCTGGGGAGGACTAGCGGGCGGGACCGGGGAGCTGTTTTTT
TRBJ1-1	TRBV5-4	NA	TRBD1	CASRQGGGSVTEAFF	TGTGCCAGCAGACAGGGGGGTGGCTCCGTCACTGAAGCTTTCTTT
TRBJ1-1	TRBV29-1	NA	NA	CSVVGSLNTEAFF	TGCAGCGTTGTGGGTTCCCTTAACACTGAAGCTTTCTTT
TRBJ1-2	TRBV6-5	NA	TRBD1	CASSYEDRGRSYGYTF	TGTGCCAGCAGTTACGAGGACAGGGGGCGCAGCTATGGCTACACCTTC
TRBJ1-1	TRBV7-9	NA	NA	CASSGNRETNTEAFF	TGTGCCAGCAGCGGTAACAGGGAAACGAACACTGAAGCTTTCTTT
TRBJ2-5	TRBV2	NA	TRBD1	CASRLTGTGEETQYF	TGTGCCAGCAGGCTAACCGGGACAGGGGAAGAGACCCAGTACTTC
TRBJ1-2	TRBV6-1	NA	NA	CATREGGLYGYTF	TGTGCCACCAGGGAAGGGGGGCTCTATGGCTACACCTTC
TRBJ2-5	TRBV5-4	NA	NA	CASSSRHGGEERETQYF	TGTGCCAGCAGCAGCCGACATGGCGGGGAGGAGAGAGAGACCCAGTACTTC
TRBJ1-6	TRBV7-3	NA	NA	CASSLAPGNSPLHF	TGTGCCAGCAGCTTAGCCCCTGGGAATTCACCCCTCCACTTT
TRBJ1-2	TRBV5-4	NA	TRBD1	CASSFSGGAFGYTF	TGTGCCAGCAGCTTTTCAGGGGGCGCCTTTGGCTACACCTTC
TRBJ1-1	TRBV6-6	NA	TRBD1	CASSYEGARAFF	TGTGCCAGCAGTTACGAGGGGGCGCGGGCTTTCTTT
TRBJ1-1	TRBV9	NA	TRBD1	CASSADRGAEAFF	TGTGCCAGCAGCGCGGACAGGGGCGCTGAAGCTTTCTTT
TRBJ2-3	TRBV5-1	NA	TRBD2	CASSRSGSTDTQYF	TGCGCCAGCAGCCGTAGCGGGAGCACAGATACGCAGTATTTT
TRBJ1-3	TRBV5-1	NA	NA	CASSLGRDYSGNTIYF	TGCGCCAGCAGCTTGGGGAGAGATTACTCTGGAAACACCATATATTTT
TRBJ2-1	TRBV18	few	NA	CASSPRQEYNEQFF	TGTGCCAGCTCACCACGGCAGGAGTACAATGAGCAGTTCTTC
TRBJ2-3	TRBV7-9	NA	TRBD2	CASSLAAGAGDTQYF	TGTGCCAGCAGCTTGGCAGCGGGGGCCGGAGATACGCAGTATTTT
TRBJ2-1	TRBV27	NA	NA	CASRETVSYNEQFF	TGTGCCAGCAGAGAGACAGTCTCCTACAATGAGCAGTTCTTC
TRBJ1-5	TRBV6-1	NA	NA	CASSEEQGGGQPQHF	TGTGCCAGCAGTGAAGAACAGGGAGGGGGTCAGCCCCAGCATTTT
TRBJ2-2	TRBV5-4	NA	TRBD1	CASRRGTGPNTGELFF	TGTGCCAGCAGGAGAGGGACAGGGCCGAACACCGGGGAGCTGTTTTTT
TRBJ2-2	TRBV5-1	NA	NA	CASSPTLLSGELFF	TGCGCCAGCAGCCCTACTCTTCTGTCCGGGGAGCTGTTTTTT
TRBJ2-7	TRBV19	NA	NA	CASSMAGRNYEQYF	TGTGCCAGTAGCATGGCGGGACGGAACTACGAGCAGTACTTC
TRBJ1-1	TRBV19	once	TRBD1	CASSRQGEIPEAFF	TGTGCCAGTAGTAGACAGGGGGAGATACCTGAAGCTTTCTTT
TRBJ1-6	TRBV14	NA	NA	CASSQEGKLYSYNSPLHF	TGTGCCAGCAGCCAAGAGGGGAAGCTGTACTCCTATAATTCACCCCTCCACTTT
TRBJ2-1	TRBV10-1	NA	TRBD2	CASSEGAGPQFF	TGCGCCAGCAGTGAGGGAGCGGGGCCGCAGTTCTTC
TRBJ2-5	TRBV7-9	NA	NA	CASSLSQGWETQYF	TGTGCCAGCAGCCTTAGCCAGGGGTGGGAGACCCAGTACTTC
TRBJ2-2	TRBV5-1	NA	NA	CASSLYGGPNTGELFF	TGCGCCAGCAGCTTGTATGGGGGCCCGAACACCGGGGAGCTGTTTTTT
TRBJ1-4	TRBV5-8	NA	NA	CASSSWGLGEKLFF	TGTGCCAGCAGCTCGTGGGGGCTTGGTGAAAAACTGTTTTTT
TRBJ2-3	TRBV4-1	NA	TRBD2	CASSQDAASGKLDTQYF	TGCGCCAGCAGCCAAGATGCGGCTAGCGGGAAGTTAGATACGCAGTATTTT
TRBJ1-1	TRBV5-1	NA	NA	CASSPGGEAASEAFF	TGCGCCAGCAGCCCAGGTGGGGAGGCCGCGTCTGAAGCTTTCTTT
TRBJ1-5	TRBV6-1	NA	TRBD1	CASSEVTGANQPQHF	TGTGCCAGCAGTGAAGTGACAGGGGCGAATCAGCCCCAGCATTTT
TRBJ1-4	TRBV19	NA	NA	CASSKPTNEKLFF	TGTGCCAGTAGTAAACCAACTAATGAAAAACTGTTTTTT
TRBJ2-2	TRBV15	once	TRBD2	CATSRGLAGTGELFF	TGTGCCACCAGCAGAGGACTAGCGGGCACCGGGGAGCTGTTTTTT